This passage covers 28 T cell receptor beta chains from one sample sequenced in a study of CD8 T cells in Susac syndrome. Random hexamers were used to reverse transcribe roughly 0.45 to 1 ug of RNA. TCRdb ran MiXCR on the immunoSEQ multiplex PCR reads and lists one entry per CDR3 protein. The sample yields tens of thousands of distinct CDR3 sequences, just over 90% seen once. The source material was CD4+ T cells from PBMCs. The receptors stem from a human donor with Susac syndrome.

The V and J genes are TRBV28 and TRBJ1-2; D remains ambiguous. This CDR3 has 14 residues. CDR1 and CDR2 (germline): MDHEN, SYDVKM. V was pared by 4 bases and J by 0 bases, with 9 bases between. The CDR3 here is CASSSAGANYGYTF. CDR3 bases: TGTGCCAGCAGTTCCGCCGGGGCTAACTATGGCTACACCTTC.

This chain links TRBV2 with TRBJ2-7, with 7 bases fitting TRBD1. Germline V gene lookup returns CDR1 SNHLY and CDR2 FYNNEI. The CDR3 contains 13 residues. V lost 9 bases, J lost 2 bases, and 7 bases stayed unmatched. CDR3 bases: TGTGCCAGTATAGACAGGGCGGCCTACGAGCAGTACTTC. It is translated as CASIDRAAYEQYF.

The V gene is TRBV20-1, the J gene TRBJ2-1; 12 nucleotides match TRBD2. J was trimmed by 3 bases and V by 6 bases; bases with no gene match: 3. Germline V gene lookup returns CDR1 DFQATT and CDR2 SNEGSKA (reference sequence). There are 14 residues in the CDR3. The CDR3 is CSALTSGGYNEQFF. DNA of the CDR3: TGCAGTGCCCTGACTAGCGGGGGCTACAATGAGCAGTTCTTC.

This chain links TRBV9 with TRBJ2-2, with D perhaps given as TRBD1 or TRBD2 (5 bases each). Trimming left V 5 bases short and J 2 bases short, with 13 bases between. Germline V CDR1 and CDR2: SGDLS, YYNGEE. The CDR3 sequence is 15 residues long. The CDR3 nucleotides read TGTGCCAGCAGGCCGGGACGGCGAAACACCGGGGAGCTGTTTTTT. It is translated as CASRPGRRNTGELFF.

The V and J genes are TRBV23-1 and TRBJ1-5; 12 bases match TRBD1. TRBV23-1 is treated as an ORF (open reading frame) with a function not yet certain. V was pared by 4 bases and J by 2 bases, with 15 bases of the junction left unmatched. This CDR3 has 20 amino acids. As DNA, the CDR3 is TGCGCCAGCAGTCTCCCTCCGGGACAGGGGGCGGTGGAGGGCAATCAGCCCCAGCATTTT. Encoded protein: CASSLPPGQGAVEGNQPQHF.

J is TRBJ2-4 and V is TRBV7-2, with 8 bases aligning to TRBD1. Germline lookup yields CDR1 SGHTA and CDR2 FQGNSA. The CDR3 length is 16 residues. V lost 3 bases, J lost 2 bases, and 6 bases stayed unmatched. CDR3 in amino acids: CASSFGDRGTKNIQYF. As DNA, the CDR3 is TGTGCCAGCAGCTTCGGAGACAGGGGTACCAAAAACATTCAGTACTTC.

The chain joins TRBV28 to TRBJ2-1; D unclear. The CDR3 totals 14 residues. Germline V gives CDR1 MDHEN, CDR2 SYDVKM. V was trimmed by 1 base and J by 4 bases, leaving 8 bases between them. CDR3 sequence reads: CASSLLGRYNEQFF. CDR3 in DNA: TGTGCCAGCAGTTTATTGGGTCGATACAATGAGCAGTTCTTC.

The chain carries TRBV7-3 and TRBJ2-5, with 7 bases that match TRBD2. This CDR3 has 16 amino acids. Trimming at V came to 5 bases and at J to 4 bases, leaving 13 bases not matched to a gene. Germline CDR1 reads SGHTA; CDR2 reads FQGTGA. This chain's CDR3 is CASSPNSGASGETQYF. The CDR3 DNA sequence: TGTGCCAGCAGCCCGAACAGCGGGGCGTCGGGAGAGACCCAGTACTTC.

The chain has TRBV27 and TRBJ1-3; possible D gene TRBD1, 6 bases. The CDR3 sequence is 16 residues long. Trimming took 5 bases from V and 0 from J, leaving 14 bases between them. Germline-derived CDR1 and CDR2 are MNHEY and SMNVEV (reference sequence). In DNA form, the CDR3 reads TGTGCCAGCAGTAGCGGGACACCTAACTCTGGAAACACCATATATTTT. It encodes CASSSGTPNSGNTIYF.

The rearrangement links TRBV30 to TRBJ1-5, with TRBD1 as a possible D gene (5 bases). V shed 6 bases and J shed 2 bases, with 20 bases lying between them. The germline gives CDR1 GTSNPN, CDR2 SVGIG (reference sequence). The length of the CDR3 is 16 residues. Here the CDR3 reads CACSDIPPGGNQPQHF. The CDR3 nucleotides are TGTGCCTGTTCGGACATCCCCCCAGGAGGCAATCAGCCCCAGCATTTT.

V is TRBV7-3 and J is TRBJ2-5, with 10 bases aligning to TRBD1. CDR3 length equals 18 residues. After removal of 2 bases from V and 5 bases from J, the junction contained 14 bases not matched to a gene. CDR1 SGHTA and CDR2 FQGTGA come from the germline V gene. The CDR3 loop reads CASSLAGQGGPERETQYF. The CDR3 DNA is TGTGCCAGCAGCTTAGCCGGACAGGGGGGCCCCGAACGGGAGACCCAGTACTTC. Combining the CDR3 with reference TRBV7-3 and TRBJ2-5 gives the whole variable domain GAGVSQTPSNKVTEKGKYVELRCDPISGHTALYWYRQSLGQGPEFLIYFQGTGAADDSGLPNDRFFAVRPEGSVSTLKIQRTERGDSAVYLCASSLAGQGGPERETQYFGPGTRLLVL.

The chain has TRBV7-2 and TRBJ2-3, with no clear D. Germline V gives CDR1 SGHTA, CDR2 FQGNSA. The CDR3 is 15 residues long. V lost 3 bases, J lost 3 bases, and 13 bases lay in between. Written as DNA, the CDR3 is TGTGCCAGCAGCTTCGTGGGCAGCCCAACAGATACGCAGTATTTT. Encoded protein: CASSFVGSPTDTQYF. Supplemented by reference TRBV7-2 and TRBJ2-3, the full variable domain reads GAGVSQSPSNKVTEKGKDVELRCDPISGHTALYWYRQSLGQGLEFLIYFQGNSAPDKSGLPSDRFSAERTGGSVSTLTIQRTQQEDSAVYLCASSFVGSPTDTQYFGPGTRLTVL.

The V call is TRBV25-1, the J call TRBJ2-7; D uncertain. The CDR3 consists of 13 residues. V lost 4 bases and J 0 bases, leaving 7 bases between the germline ends. CDR1 MGHDK and CDR2 SYGVNS come from the germline V gene. Here the CDR3 DNA reads TGTGCCAGCAGTGGCTGGAGCTCCTACGAGCAGTACTTC. It yields the protein CASSGWSSYEQYF.

The chain uses TRBV18 and TRBJ2-6, with 7 bases fitting TRBD1. Germline V gene sequence: CDR1 KGHSH, CDR2 LQKENI. The CDR3 loop spans 17 amino acids. V was pared by 2 bases and J by 0 bases, with 4 bases of the junction left unmatched. For the CDR3, the DNA is TGTGCCAGCTCACCATGGACAGGATCCTCTGGGGCCAACGTCCTGACTTTC. Protein product: CASSPWTGSSGANVLTF.

V usage is TRBV28 and J usage is TRBJ2-3; D ambiguous. CDR1 is MDHEN and CDR2 is SYDVKM in the germline V gene. CDR3 size: 12 residues. The V and J ends lost 4 bases and 6 bases respectively, with 8 bases between them. DNA of the CDR3: TGTGCCAGCAGTTCGTATTTCGATACGCAGTATTTT. The encoded protein is CASSSYFDTQYF. Filled out from reference TRBV28 and TRBJ2-3, the complete variable domain reads DVKVTQSSRYLVKRTGEKVFLECVQDMDHENMFWYRQDPGLGLRLIYFSYDVKMKEKGDIPEGYSVSREKKERFSLILESASTNQTSMYLCASSSYFDTQYFGPGTRLTVL.

This chain joins TRBV18 and TRBJ2-5, with D possibly being TRBD2 (6 bases). This CDR3 is 13 amino acids long. V dropped 4 bases and J dropped 2 bases, with 8 bases sitting between them. The germline CDR1 and CDR2 sequences are KGHSH and LQKENI. CDR3 region: CASSLSGQETQYF. Here the CDR3 DNA reads TGTGCCAGCTCACTTAGCGGTCAAGAGACCCAGTACTTC.

Remarks on this clonotype: The junction departs from the called germline gene at one end, perhaps through a read error. The genes are TRBV20-1 and TRBJ2-5, with D hard to call. CDR1 is DFQATT and CDR2 is SNEGSKA in the germline V gene (reference sequence). This CDR3 spans 13 amino acids. CDR3: CSATNLRRIFSDF. The CDR3 DNA is TGCAGTGCTACAAACCTAAGGCGGATCTTCTCGGACTTC.

V is TRBV6-6 and J is TRBJ1-1; no definite D call. The CDR3 totals 12 residues. The V and J ends lost 7 bases and 1 base respectively, with 7 bases between them. CDR1 is MNHNY and CDR2 is SVGAGI in the germline V gene (reference sequence). CDR3 sequence (DNA): TGTGCCAGCAAAGCCGGGAACACTGAAGCTTTCTTT. It codes for CASKAGNTEAFF.

This clonotype was found once. This sequence joins TRBV14 and TRBJ2-2; 8 nucleotides match TRBD1. J lost 6 bases, V lost 5 bases, and 8 bases had no gene match. Germline values: CDR1 SGHDN, CDR2 FVKESK. CDR3 size: 15 residues. This CDR3 is CASSSQGGLPGELFF. CDR3 DNA sequence: TGTGCCAGCAGCTCACAGGGGGGACTCCCCGGGGAGCTGTTTTTT.

The gene calls are TRBV20-1 and TRBJ2-7, with 8 nucleotides matching TRBD1. This CDR3 contains 13 residues. Unmatched junction bases numbered 7, after V lost 3 bases and J lost 6 bases. Germline CDR1 DFQATT, CDR2 SNEGSKA (reference sequence). CDR3 sequence: CSASPQGVGEQYF. For the CDR3, the DNA is TGCAGTGCTAGTCCACAGGGGGTTGGCGAGCAGTACTTC.

This clonotype was picked up one time. The genes are TRBV21-1 and TRBJ1-4; the table's D call, TRBD1, has no DNA check behind it. TRBV21-1 is termed a pseudogene. CDR3 length equals 11 residues. In DNA form, the CDR3 reads TGTGAACTCTACCCCTCAGGCGGACTGTTTTTT. It yields the protein CELYPSGGLFF.

The chain has TRBV6-2 or TRBV6-3 and TRBJ2-5; D call uncertain. The V end was cut by 6 bases, the J end by 5 bases, with 7 bases between. CDR3 length: 11 amino acids. CDR1 MNHEY and CDR2 SVGEGT come from the germline V gene. CDR3 bases: TGTGCCAGCAGCTACGGGGAGACCCAGTACTTC. The encoded protein is CASSYGETQYF.

This chain uses TRBV28 with TRBJ2-7; 9 bases line up with TRBD1. Trimming took 6 bases from V and 5 from J; bases not matched to a gene: 8. Per the germline V gene, CDR1 is MDHEN and CDR2 is SYDVKM. The CDR3 is 14 amino acids. CDR3 sequence reads: CASSRDRAVHEQYF. CDR3 DNA sequence: TGTGCCAGCAGCCGGGACAGGGCGGTCCACGAGCAGTACTTC. The variable domain in full, with the rest retrieved from reference TRBV28 and TRBJ2-7, is DVKVTQSSRYLVKRTGEKVFLECVQDMDHENMFWYRQDPGLGLRLIYFSYDVKMKEKGDIPEGYSVSREKKERFSLILESASTNQTSMYLCASSRDRAVHEQYFGPGTRLTVT.

V is TRBV20-1 and J is TRBJ2-7; TRBD1 matches 9 bases. CDR3 length: 14 amino acids. After removal of 3 bases from V and 0 bases from J, the junction contained 3 bases not matched to a gene. Germline V gene sequence: CDR1 DFQATT, CDR2 SNEGSKA (reference sequence). The CDR3 DNA reads TGCAGTGCTAGTGGACAGGGGTACTCCTACGAGCAGTACTTC. This gives the protein CSASGQGYSYEQYF.

The genes are TRBV27 and TRBJ1-5; 8 bases line up with TRBD1. The CDR3 totals 17 residues. In germline, CDR1 is MNHEY, CDR2 SMNVEV (reference sequence). V was pared by 5 bases and J by 1 base, with 10 bases of the junction left unmatched. CDR3: CASSPWTGLSSNQPQHF. Written as DNA, the CDR3 is TGTGCCAGCAGTCCGTGGACAGGGTTGTCGAGCAATCAGCCCCAGCATTTT.

The chain carries TRBV9 and TRBJ2-7; D remains unclear. Germline V gene sequence: CDR1 SGDLS, CDR2 YYNGEE. Trimming took off 1 base at V and 0 bases at J, with 11 bases between the two ends. CDR3 length: 15 amino acids. Written as DNA, the CDR3 is TGTGCCAGCAGCGTAACCCCTACTCACTCCTACGAGCAGTACTTC. It yields the protein CASSVTPTHSYEQYF.

The genes are TRBV18 and TRBJ2-7; D could derive from TRBD1 or TRBD2 (5 bases each). The germline gives CDR1 KGHSH, CDR2 LQKENI. The V end lost 0 bases, the J end lost 0 bases, and 12 bases lay between the germline ends. The CDR3 length is 16 residues. The CDR3 reads CASSPPVGAISYEQYF. DNA for the CDR3: TGTGCCAGCTCACCACCGGTCGGGGCCATCTCCTACGAGCAGTACTTC.

The chain recombines TRBV3-1 with TRBJ1-2; TRBD1 might be the D (5 bases). V lost 1 base and J 2 bases, leaving 11 bases between the germline ends. The germline CDR1 and CDR2 sequences are LGHDT and YNNKEL (reference sequence). The CDR3 length is 15 residues. This CDR3 reads CASSQGQGRNYGYTF. CDR3 DNA: TGTGCCAGCAGCCAAGGCCAGGGAAGAAACTATGGCTACACCTTC.